This T cell receptor beta chain is from a study of blood T cell repertoires in COVID-19. About the study: Sites across the United States, Italy and Spain contributed samples from acute and convalescent COVID-19.

Participants, 18 to 89 years old, spanned under 25 US areas. Authors' data handling: Scientists estimated how many nucleated cells there were by amplifying reference gene primers. Measured with immunoSEQ multiplex PCR; TCRdb has only the in-frame clones, and not every one. V and J calls and clone size follow that table, whereas D and trimming were derived from the DNA. The table has hundreds of thousands of clones, roughly 86% seen once; the top ten hold around 1.9%. V was clipped by 1 base and J by 5 bases; unmatched bases: 9. The germline gives CDR1 SGHRS, CDR2 YFSETQ. The CDR3 totals 19 residues. Sequencing used PBMCs or T cells enriched from blood (not recorded which). The sequence came from a woman aged 40 to 50 with acute COVID-19. The chain is built from TRBV5-1 and TRBJ2-2; 15 bases are shared with TRBD2. As DNA, the CDR3 is TGCGCCAGCAGCTTGCGGCCCGGGACTAGCGGGGGGCCGACCGGGGAGCTGTTTTTT. Protein sequence: CASSLRPGTSGGPTGELFF.